What follows are 18 T cell receptor beta chains derived from one specimen sequenced in a study of blood T cell repertoires in COVID-19. Libraries were prepared by immunoSEQ multiplex PCR; TCRdb keeps only in-frame clonotypes and omits some of them. The profile covers about 300,000 clones, with about 84% appearing a single time and about 1.6% taken by the ten largest. Sequenced material: peripheral blood. The source of these receptors is a woman in her 50s with acute or convalescent COVID-19.

The genes are TRBV30 and TRBJ2-7; possibly TRBD1 for D (5 bases). The germline V gene has CDR1 GTSNPN and CDR2 SVGIG (reference sequence). The CDR3 length is 15 residues. Deletions cut 0 bases from V and 3 bases from J, with 15 bases between. CDR3 amino acids: CAWSVGVGGYYEQYF. CDR3 nucleotides: TGTGCCTGGAGTGTAGGGGTCGGCGGATACTACGAGCAGTACTTC.

This chain uses TRBV11-3 with TRBJ2-7; D perhaps matches TRBD1 (6 bases). The CDR3 contains 13 residues. Germline-derived CDR1 and CDR2 are SGHNT and YENEEA. V shed 2 bases and J shed 4 bases, with 9 bases lying between them. CDR3 DNA: TGTGCCAGCAGCTTAAACAGGGATTACGAGCAGTACTTC. Translation: CASSLNRDYEQYF.

A single count supports this clone. The rearrangement uses TRBV29-1 and TRBJ2-4; 7 nucleotides agree with TRBD1. The germline gives CDR1 SQVTM, CDR2 ANQGSEA. V shed 5 bases, J shed 2 bases, and the junction held 3 bases outside the gene matches. CDR3 size: 13 residues. CDR3: CSVIQGTKNIQYF. DNA for the CDR3: TGCAGCGTTATACAGGGGACCAAAAACATTCAGTACTTC.

This chain uses TRBV6-5 with TRBJ2-1; no clear D gene. Deletions cut 7 bases from V and 4 bases from J, with 5 bases between. CDR3 length equals 11 residues. Germline CDR1 is MNHEY and CDR2 is SVGAGI. CDR3 sequence: CASTLYNEQFF. CDR3 nucleotide sequence: TGTGCCAGCACCCTATACAATGAGCAGTTCTTC.

The V gene is TRBV7-7, the J gene TRBJ2-1; TRBD2 matches 12 bases. V shed 3 bases and J 5 bases; nucleotides not matched to a gene: 2. CDR1 is SSHAT and CDR2 is FNYEAQ in the germline V gene (reference sequence). The CDR3 has 15 amino acids. The CDR3 DNA follows: TGTGCCAGCAGCTTCGGACTAGCGGGGAACAATGAGCAGTTCTTC. Amino acid sequence: CASSFGLAGNNEQFF.

The rearrangement uses TRBV24-1 and TRBJ2-5; 9 nucleotides agree with TRBD1. V shed 4 bases, J shed 4 bases, and the junction held 6 bases outside the gene matches. The CDR3 contains 15 residues. The germline CDR1 and CDR2 sequences are KGHDR and SFDVKD. CDR3: CATSDQGQGGETQYF. The CDR3 DNA sequence: TGTGCCACCAGTGACCAGGGACAGGGAGGAGAGACCCAGTACTTC.

The V call is TRBV24-1, the J call TRBJ2-1; 14 bases fit TRBD2. Germline V gene lookup returns CDR1 KGHDR and CDR2 SFDVKD. The CDR3 loop spans 17 amino acids. Trimming at V came to 0 bases and at J to 8 bases, leaving 5 bases not matched to a gene. The CDR3 sequence: CATSDLRTSGRKDEQFF. The CDR3 DNA sequence: TGTGCCACCAGTGATTTGCGGACTAGCGGGAGGAAGGATGAGCAGTTCTTC.

This clone was seen once. This chain links TRBV27 with TRBJ1-2; 8 nucleotides line up with TRBD1. This CDR3 region has 13 residues. V was clipped by 3 bases and J by 8 bases; unmatched bases: 5. The germline CDR1 and CDR2 sequences are MNHEY and SMNVEV (reference sequence). This chain's CDR3 is CASSFNRGNGYTF. In DNA form, the CDR3 reads TGTGCCAGCAGTTTCAACAGGGGGAACGGCTACACCTTC.

CDR3 sequence (DNA): TGTGCCAGCAGTCCCCAGGGACTAGCGGGAGCGGGGGACTGGGATACGCAGTATTTT. Protein product: CASSPQGLAGAGDWDTQYF. The chain uses TRBV6-4 and TRBJ2-3, with 14 bases matching TRBD2. V shed 5 bases, J shed 6 bases, and the junction held 16 bases outside the gene matches. The V gene's germline CDR1 is MRHNA and CDR2 SNTAGT. The CDR3 is 19 amino acids.

This chain uses TRBV6-5 with TRBJ1-2; 7 nucleotides agree with TRBD1. The CDR3 totals 13 residues. Germline V gene sequence: CDR1 MNHEY, CDR2 SVGAGI. Trimming cost V 5 bases and J 8 bases; bases outside gene matches: 8. The CDR3 reads CASSLTGIHGYTF. The CDR3 DNA reads TGTGCCAGCAGTCTGACAGGGATTCACGGCTACACCTTC.

The chain is built from TRBV28 and TRBJ1-2; D possibly corresponds to TRBD1 (5 bases). V dropped 3 bases and J dropped 7 bases, with 18 bases sitting between them. The CDR3 consists of 15 residues. Germline V gene data show CDR1 as MDHEN and CDR2 as SYDVKM. The CDR3 DNA is TGTGCCAGCAGTTTTGGCGGGGGATTGGTCTCTGGCTACACCTTC. Protein: CASSFGGGLVSGYTF.

This chain connects TRBV27 to TRBJ1-2; D possibly corresponds to TRBD1 (6 bases). Trimming cost V 6 bases and J 1 base, with 12 bases left between them. The CDR3 has 14 residues. Germline V gives CDR1 MNHEY, CDR2 SMNVEV (reference sequence). CDR3 DNA sequence: TGTGCCAGCAGCTTGGACAGCCTTAACTATGGCTACACCTTC. Amino acid sequence: CASSLDSLNYGYTF.

The V and J genes are TRBV7-3 and TRBJ2-2; D is possibly TRBD1 (5 bases). Germline V gives CDR1 SGHTA, CDR2 FQGTGA. V was clipped by 5 bases and J by 4 bases, with 20 bases between them. This CDR3 is built from 17 residues. DNA for the CDR3: TGTGCCAGCAGCGCGACAGCCCTTCGGGCAGTCACCGGGGAGCTGTTTTTT. Encoded protein: CASSATALRAVTGELFF. Supplemented by reference TRBV7-3 and TRBJ2-2, the full variable domain reads GAGVSQTPSNKVTEKGKYVELRCDPISGHTALYWYRQSLGQGPEFLIYFQGTGAADDSGLPNDRFFAVRPEGSVSTLKIQRTERGDSAVYLCASSATALRAVTGELFFGEGSRLTVL.

Concerning this clone itself: Relative to the germline gene, one junction end is altered; a read error may explain this. This chain connects TRBV12-3 or TRBV12-4 to TRBJ2-1; 7 bases match TRBD2. The CDR3 is 12 amino acids. DNA of the CDR3: TGTGCCAGCAGTTGGGGGAGCGGGGACGAAGTCTTC. Its translation is CASSWGSGDEVF.

The chain employs TRBV5-1 and TRBJ2-2, with D possibly matching TRBD1 (5 bases). The CDR3 has 15 amino acids. V lost 2 bases and J lost 4, with 12 bases in between. CDR1 is SGHRS and CDR2 is YFSETQ in the germline V gene. CDR3 DNA: TGCGCCAGCAGCTTAGACAGTTTGGGCACCGGGGAGCTGTTTTTT. Protein sequence: CASSLDSLGTGELFF.

This clone was recorded once. This sequence joins TRBV2 and TRBJ1-5, with a possible D match to TRBD1 (6 bases). The V and J ends lost 3 bases and 6 bases respectively, with 12 bases between them. Germline assignment: CDR1 SNHLY and CDR2 FYNNEI. The CDR3 consists of 14 residues. The CDR3: CASSEYRDGQPQHF. The CDR3 DNA reads TGTGCCAGCAGTGAGTACAGGGACGGTCAGCCCCAGCATTTT.

The V and J genes are TRBV27 and TRBJ2-3, with D unclear. The CDR3 is 13 amino acids. From germline, CDR1 is MNHEY and CDR2 SMNVEV (reference sequence). Trimming pared 6 bases from V and 0 bases from J, leaving 7 bases between. CDR3 in amino acids: CASSQLSTDTQYF. DNA of the CDR3: TGTGCCAGCAGCCAACTTAGCACAGATACGCAGTATTTT.

This CDR3 is CASSQPNRGPRDIQYF. CDR3 in DNA: TGCGCCAGCAGCCAGCCCAACAGGGGGCCGCGCGACATTCAGTACTTC. This chain joins TRBV4-1 and TRBJ2-4; 9 bases map to TRBD1. The CDR3 is 16 amino acids. V was clipped by 3 bases and J by 8 bases; unmatched bases: 11. Per the germline V gene, CDR1 is MGHRA and CDR2 is YSYEKL.